This paragraph reports one T cell receptor beta chain. What it binds is not known. The data derive from a study of blood T cells in healthy people across ages. Study results and limitations: TCR beta diversity tracked closely with naive T cell percentage.

Germline V gene sequence: CDR1 SGHRS, CDR2 YFSETQ. The CDR3 loop spans 13 amino acids. V was cut by 3 bases and J by 2 bases, with 9 bases left in between. A second PCR, run for about 7 to 11 cycles, used a sample-barcoded 5' primer plus a J-beta primer mix. TCRdb used MiXCR to reprocess the 5' RACE reads, holding one entry per CDR3 protein. This sample has 1.5 million to 2 million distinct CDR3 sequences, with around 42% found just once. The sample taken for sequencing was blood. The TCR comes from a human donor in good health. V and J are TRBV5-1 and TRBJ2-7; D is uncertain. CDR3 coding DNA: TGCGCCAGCAGCTCGGACGTCGCCTACGAGCAGTACTTC. Translating gives CASSSDVAYEQYF.